The source of this T cell receptor beta chain is a study of blood T cell repertoires in COVID-19. Whole-study context: Samples came from the United States, Italy and Spain, spanning acute and convalescent COVID-19. In each case, the material was cDNA or gDNA derived from T cells, B-cell-depleted T cells, or PBMCs.

Source study methods: Reference gene primers were amplified, and this amplification served to estimate nucleated cell counts. Generated by immunoSEQ multiplex PCR, the TCRdb table keeps only in-frame clones and is missing some. The V and J calls and the clone size are those of that table, but D and trimming were determined from the DNA. The sample lists 290,000 or so clones; 85% were seen once. Germline V lookup: CDR1 LNHDA, CDR2 SQIVND (reference sequence). Germline trimming cut 5 bases from V and 7 bases from J; bases unmatched to any gene: 10. The CDR3 totals 15 residues. The chain combines TRBV19 with TRBJ2-2, with 7 bases fitting TRBD1. This receptor was obtained from a man aged 45-65 years with active or convalescent COVID-19. Material: peripheral blood. CDR3 in DNA: TGTGCCAGTAGTCCCCCGACAGGGTTCGGCGGGGAGCTGTTTTTT. Encoded protein: CASSPPTGFGGELFF.